These 6 T cell receptor beta chains were all obtained from the same sample, sequenced in a study of shared clonotypes between healthy human individuals. Data came from immunoSEQ multiplex PCR; TCRdb stores just in-frame clones and leaves some out. Among around 750,000 clones listed, approximately 74% were seen once. Material for sequencing was memory CD4+ T cells sorted from blood. Sample subset: CD45RA-negative fraction. Every receptor here comes from a woman aged 25 to 39 in good health.

V usage is TRBV9 and J usage is TRBJ2-1, with D uncertain. Germline-derived CDR1 and CDR2 are SGDLS and YYNGEE. Trimming left V 2 bases short and J 0 bases short, with 9 bases between. The CDR3 totals 15 residues. CDR3 residues: CASSVMGRSYNEQFF. As DNA, the CDR3 is TGTGCCAGCAGCGTTATGGGCCGCTCCTACAATGAGCAGTTCTTC.

This clone occurred a few times. The chain couples TRBV5-1 to TRBJ1-1, with D perhaps matching TRBD1 (5 bases). Germline values: CDR1 SGHRS, CDR2 YFSETQ. The CDR3 runs to 16 residues. V lost 0 bases to trimming and J lost 2 bases, with 14 bases between them. CDR3 DNA sequence: TGCGCCAGCAGCTTGGACAGCTCAGGGTACAACACTGAAGCTTTCTTT. Its translation: CASSLDSSGYNTEAFF.

The gene calls are TRBV27 and TRBJ2-7, with D perhaps TRBD1 (6 bases). Germline CDR1 reads MNHEY; CDR2 reads SMNVEV (reference sequence). The V end was cut by 5 bases, the J end by 0 bases, with 17 bases between. The length of the CDR3 is 16 residues. CDR3 bases: TGTGCCAGCAGTCCAGGCAGGGGTCGAAGCTCCTACGAGCAGTACTTC. This codes for CASSPGRGRSSYEQYF.

In regard to this clone: The same CDR3 arises from other DNA sequences in this sample as well. V is TRBV7-9 and J is TRBJ2-3; 9 bases are shared with TRBD2. Germline loops: CDR1 SEHNR, CDR2 FQNEAQ (reference sequence). J was trimmed by 2 bases and V by 6 bases; bases with no gene match: 3. The CDR3 extends over 14 amino acids. DNA for the CDR3: TGTGCCAGCAGACCTAGCGGGACCACAGATACGCAGTATTTT. Encoded protein: CASRPSGTTDTQYF.

This clone was seen only once. J is TRBJ2-4 and V is TRBV18; D may match TRBD1 or TRBD2 (5 bases each). CDR3 length: 15 amino acids. The V gene lost 3 bases and the J gene lost 5 bases, with 14 bases spanning the gap. Germline values: CDR1 KGHSH, CDR2 LQKENI. The DNA of the CDR3 is TGTGCCAGCTCACCCCCGGGGCGCCAGGAAAACATTCAGTACTTC. Residues: CASSPPGRQENIQYF.

The chain is built from TRBV11-1 and TRBJ1-2; D gene unclear. Germline CDR1 and CDR2: SGHAT and FQDESV (reference sequence). Trimming pared 4 bases from V and 4 bases from J, leaving 16 bases between. The CDR3 is 15 residues long. CDR3 loop: CASSSKETRGYGYTF. CDR3 DNA: TGTGCCAGCAGCTCAAAGGAAACGCGGGGCTATGGCTACACCTTC.